This passage covers 32 T cell receptor beta chains from one sample sequenced in a study of shared clonotypes between healthy human individuals (dated by TCRdb to 2018 to 2020). The receptor library was made with the immunoSEQ multiplex PCR assay. Not all clones reach the TCRdb copy of this immuneACCESS table, which keeps in-frame sequences only. Checked studies attribute under half of the gap to unresolved V genes and leave the rest unexplained. Within this sample are under 2,500,000 clones, with nearly 97% of them counted one time only. Around 0.13% of the sample is in the top ten clones. What was sequenced was naive CD4+ T cells sorted from blood. The label giving this sample's cell subset or site can be read as: CD45RA+ positively selected. These receptors were taken from a man aged 18 to 35 in good health.

The chain has TRBV19 and TRBJ1-2, with TRBD1 matching 7 bases. V dropped 4 bases and J dropped 5; count of bases not matched to a gene: 7. Germline CDR1 is LNHDA and CDR2 is SQIVND (reference sequence). The CDR3 has 14 residues. The CDR3, as DNA: TGTGCCAGTAGTACATGGGACAGTTCGTATGGCTACACCTTC. It yields the protein CASSTWDSSYGYTF.

J is TRBJ1-1 and V is TRBV5-1, with 9 bases matching TRBD1. Germline values: CDR1 SGHRS, CDR2 YFSETQ. The CDR3 has 15 amino acids. The junction had 8 bases not matched to a gene; V was cut back by 3 bases and J by 5 bases. As DNA, the CDR3 is TGCGCCAGCAGCTCGGTTGGCGGACAGGGGACTGAAGCTTTCTTT. It translates to CASSSVGGQGTEAFF.

As for this clone: The germline gene is not matched at one end of the junction; a read error may be the cause. V gene TRBV7-8 combines with J gene TRBJ2-1; maybe TRBD2 (5 bases). CDR1 is SGHVS, CDR2 FQNEAQ, per germline. CDR3 length equals 12 residues. This CDR3 reads CASSLAVGEQFF. Here the CDR3 DNA reads TGTGCCAGCAGCCTAGCTGTCGGGGAGCAGTTCTTC.

V usage is TRBV6-1 and J usage is TRBJ2-1; 9 nucleotides align to TRBD2. CDR1 is MNHNS and CDR2 is SASEGT in the germline V gene. CDR3 length equals 14 residues. The V and J ends lost 7 bases and 8 bases, in that order; junction bases with no gene match: 9. This CDR3 reads CASKGTSQNYEQFF. The CDR3, as DNA: TGTGCCAGCAAAGGGACTAGCCAAAACTATGAGCAGTTCTTC.

The rearrangement uses TRBV6-1 and TRBJ2-5; the D gene is possibly TRBD1 (6 bases). This CDR3 contains 14 residues. In germline, CDR1 is MNHNS, CDR2 SASEGT. The germline V and J ends were trimmed by 6 bases and 1 base, with 12 bases remaining between them. CDR3 in DNA: TGTGCCAGCAGCCCTACAGGGTTCCAAGAGACCCAGTACTTC. It translates to CASSPTGFQETQYF.

This CDR3 reads CASSDHRDRGTPQHF. For the CDR3, the DNA is TGCGCCAGCAGTGATCACCGGGACAGGGGTACGCCCCAGCATTTT. The chain carries TRBV10-2 and TRBJ1-5; 10 bases agree with TRBD1. In germline, CDR1 is WSHSY, CDR2 SAAADI. Trimming cost V 3 bases and J 9 bases; bases outside gene matches: 8. This CDR3 is built from 15 residues.

V gene TRBV6-6 combines with J gene TRBJ2-2; weak D call: TRBD1 (5 bases). Germline V gene lookup returns CDR1 MNHNY and CDR2 SVGAGI (reference sequence). The CDR3 totals 16 residues. V shed 0 bases and J shed 6 bases, with 14 bases lying between them. CDR3 in amino acids: CASSYSRQGHAGELFF. The DNA for the CDR3 is TGTGCCAGCAGTTACTCTAGGCAGGGCCACGCCGGGGAGCTGTTTTTT.

The gene calls are TRBV5-1 and TRBJ2-7; D perhaps matches TRBD1 (7 bases). Germline V gives CDR1 SGHRS, CDR2 YFSETQ. Trimming took off 3 bases at V and 5 bases at J, with 15 bases between the two ends. This CDR3 is 14 amino acids long. CDR3 in DNA: TGCGCCAGCAGCTGGGGGGACAGCCGGGACGAGCAGTACTTC. Translating gives CASSWGDSRDEQYF. The whole variable domain, remainder taken from reference TRBV5-1 and TRBJ2-7, is KAGVTQTPRYLIKTRGQQVTLSCSPISGHRSVSWYQQTPGQGLQFLFEYFSETQRNKGNFPGRFSGRQFSNSRSEMNVSTLELGDSALYLCASSWGDSRDEQYFGPGTRLTVT.

V and J are TRBV7-9 and TRBJ2-7; D gene unclear. V was shortened by 5 bases and J by 0 bases, with 14 bases between the two germline ends. The CDR3 consists of 15 residues. Per germline, CDR1 SEHNR and CDR2 FQNEAQ (reference sequence). CDR3 nucleotides: TGTGCCAGCAGCGGTACAGCTGGAAGCTCCTACGAGCAGTACTTC. It specifies CASSGTAGSSYEQYF.

The rearrangement links TRBV7-2 to TRBJ2-5; 9 bases agree with TRBD2. Germline CDR1 and CDR2: SGHTA and FQGNSA. J lost 1 base, V lost 4 bases, and 10 bases had no gene match. The CDR3 sequence is 17 residues long. Here the CDR3 reads CASSSLPRTSAQETQYF. Written as DNA, the CDR3 is TGTGCCAGCAGCTCCCTACCCCGGACTAGCGCCCAAGAGACCCAGTACTTC.

J is TRBJ2-1 and V is TRBV5-1, with 9 bases matching TRBD2. Germline values: CDR1 SGHRS, CDR2 YFSETQ. V lost 5 bases, J lost 4 bases, and 10 bases stayed unmatched. This CDR3 has 16 amino acids. The CDR3 region has the DNA TGCGCCAGCAGACTCGTGAGTAGCGGGGGTTACAATGAGCAGTTCTTC. Translated: CASRLVSSGGYNEQFF.

The chain is built from TRBV7-9 and TRBJ1-3; possibly TRBD1 for D (6 bases). Trimming took off 5 bases at V and 5 bases at J, with 13 bases between the two ends. The length of the CDR3 is 14 residues. The germline V gene encodes CDR1 SEHNR and CDR2 FQNEAQ (reference sequence). The CDR3 here is CASSPDGGRNTIYF. DNA of the CDR3: TGTGCCAGCAGCCCCGACGGGGGGCGAAACACCATATATTTT. Full variable domain (outside the CDR3, taken from reference TRBV7-9 and TRBJ1-3): DTGVSQNPRHKITKRGQNVTFRCDPISEHNRLYWYRQTLGQGPEFLTYFQNEAQLEKSRLLSDRFSAERPKGSFSTLEIQRTEQGDSAMYLCASSPDGGRNTIYFGEGSWLTVV.

This chain uses TRBV11-2 with TRBJ2-1; D is unresolved. CDR1 is SGHAT and CDR2 is FQNNGV in the germline V gene. The V gene lost 8 bases and the J gene lost 4 bases, with 12 bases spanning the gap. This CDR3 comprises 13 residues. In DNA, the CDR3 is TGTGCCAGCGGGCCGCTCTTTTACAATGAGCAGTTCTTC. This translates into CASGPLFYNEQFF.

The chain recombines TRBV5-1 with TRBJ2-3; 7 bases agree with TRBD2. V shed 3 bases, J shed 2 bases, and the junction held 3 bases outside the gene matches. The CDR3 has 14 residues. Germline CDR1 SGHRS, CDR2 YFSETQ. CDR3 bases: TGCGCCAGCAGCTGGACTAGTACCACAGATACGCAGTATTTT. It translates to CASSWTSTTDTQYF.

The chain recombines TRBV28 with TRBJ1-2, with a weak D call TRBD1 (6 bases). From germline, CDR1 is MDHEN and CDR2 SYDVKM. V dropped 5 bases and J dropped 2 bases, with 9 bases sitting between them. This CDR3 contains 13 residues. CDR3 protein: CASSDTGNYGYTF. In DNA, the CDR3 is TGTGCCAGCAGTGATACAGGGAACTATGGCTACACCTTC.

The V call is TRBV5-1, the J call TRBJ2-7; TRBD1 aligns across 7 bases. Germline V gene sequence: CDR1 SGHRS, CDR2 YFSETQ. The CDR3 totals 15 residues. Trimming took 0 bases from V and 3 from J; bases not matched to a gene: 6. The CDR3 nucleotides are TGCGCCAGCAGCTTGGCCGGGGACAGACTCTACGAGCAGTACTTC. It is translated as CASSLAGDRLYEQYF.

This clone came up a few times. The V and J genes are TRBV18 and TRBJ1-5; a weak D match, TRBD1 (5 bases). The CDR3 covers 14 residues. Germline V gene sequence: CDR1 KGHSH, CDR2 LQKENI. Between the trimmed V and J ends, which lost 2 bases and 4 bases, there was a span of 9 bases. CDR3 protein: CASSPSGLNQPQHF. As DNA, the CDR3 is TGTGCCAGCTCACCATCGGGACTTAATCAGCCCCAGCATTTT.

This clone showed up just once. The rearrangement links TRBV5-8 to TRBJ1-2; no clear D gene. Per the germline V gene, CDR1 is SGHTS and CDR2 is YDEGEE. Trimming shortened V by 3 bases and J by 8 bases, and 8 bases separated the two germline ends. CDR3 length equals 11 residues. CDR3 region: CASSWPHGYTF. Written as DNA, the CDR3 is TGTGCCAGCAGCTGGCCGCACGGCTACACCTTC.

This rearrangement joins TRBV19 to TRBJ2-7, with TRBD1 matching 7 bases. Trimming removed 3 bases from V and 2 bases from J; junction bases left unmatched: 10. Germline V gives CDR1 LNHDA, CDR2 SQIVND (reference sequence). This CDR3 is 16 amino acids long. As DNA, the CDR3 is TGTGCCAGTAGTATTTCGGGACAGTTTGACGCCTACGAGCAGTACTTC. Translation gives CASSISGQFDAYEQYF.

The chain recombines TRBV19 with TRBJ1-2, with TRBD1 as a possible D gene (6 bases). The ends were cut back, 5 bases at V and 6 bases at J, with 19 bases in the middle. The germline gives CDR1 LNHDA, CDR2 SQIVND (reference sequence). This CDR3 has 15 amino acids. In DNA, the CDR3 is TGTGCCAGTAGTTTGCGGACAGAGGCCTCTCATGGCTACACCTTC. Protein: CASSLRTEASHGYTF.

The gene calls are TRBV10-3 and TRBJ1-5, with D perhaps matching TRBD1 (6 bases). The V and J ends lost 4 bases and 6 bases respectively, with 10 bases between them. Per the germline V gene, CDR1 is ENHRY and CDR2 is SYGVKD. This CDR3 is 13 amino acids long. The CDR3 spells CAISADSRQPQHF. The CDR3 region has the DNA TGTGCCATCAGTGCGGACAGTCGTCAGCCCCAGCATTTT.

This clone came up once. V gene TRBV19 combines with J gene TRBJ2-1; 9 bases map to TRBD2. From germline, CDR1 is LNHDA and CDR2 SQIVND (reference sequence). Germline trimming cut 10 bases from V and 5 bases from J; bases unmatched to any gene: 12. There are 15 residues in the CDR3. Here the CDR3 reads CATTLAGTSNNEQFF. The CDR3 DNA is TGTGCCACTACTCTGGCCGGGACTAGCAACAATGAGCAGTTCTTC.

The rearrangement joins TRBV30 to TRBJ1-1; TRBD1 might be the D (5 bases). CDR1 and CDR2 (germline): GTSNPN, SVGIG (reference sequence). The CDR3 runs to 13 residues. Trimming stripped 7 bases from V and 4 bases from J, with 16 bases between. In DNA, the CDR3 is TGTGCCTTTTTCTCGGGGGGAGGCACTGAAGCTTTCTTT. Translation: CAFFSGGGTEAFF.

The rearrangement joins TRBV29-1 to TRBJ2-3; the match to TRBD2 covers 11 bases. The J segment lost 10 bases and the V segment lost 1 base, leaving 7 bases of the junction unmatched. This CDR3 is 14 amino acids long. Germline V gene sequence: CDR1 SQVTM, CDR2 ANQGSEA. The DNA for the CDR3 is TGCAGCGTTGAAGTAACTAGCGGGAGTATCGCGCAGTATTTT. It codes for CSVEVTSGSIAQYF.

The rearrangement uses TRBV7-8 and TRBJ1-1; weak D call: TRBD1 (5 bases). With 3 bases removed from V and 0 bases from J, the gap between germline ends came to 8 bases. This CDR3 has 14 amino acids. Germline assignment: CDR1 SGHVS and CDR2 FQNEAQ. The CDR3 nucleotides read TGTGCCAGCAGCTTGGGACCCCTGAACACTGAAGCTTTCTTT. As protein: CASSLGPLNTEAFF.

This clone was counted a single time. V and J are TRBV10-3 and TRBJ2-1; TRBD2 matches 7 bases. CDR1 ENHRY and CDR2 SYGVKD come from the germline V gene. CDR3 length: 13 amino acids. V lost 10 bases, J lost 9 bases, and 12 bases stayed unmatched. The CDR3 sequence: CATREREEGEQFF. CDR3 coding DNA: TGTGCCACTAGGGAACGGGAGGAAGGTGAGCAGTTCTTC.

The chain carries TRBV11-2 and TRBJ1-1; D is ambiguous. CDR3 length: 15 amino acids. V lost 0 bases, J lost 1 base, and 9 bases lay in between. CDR1 SGHAT and CDR2 FQNNGV come from the germline V gene. The CDR3 nucleotides are TGTGCCAGCAGCTTAGAAGGGATTTGGAACACTGAAGCTTTCTTT. Encoded protein: CASSLEGIWNTEAFF. Looking up the rest from reference TRBV11-2 and TRBJ1-1 gives the full variable domain: EAGVAQSPRYKIIEKRQSVAFWCNPISGHATLYWYQQILGQGPKLLIQFQNNGVVDDSQLPKDRFSAERLKGVDSTLKIQPAKLEDSAVYLCASSLEGIWNTEAFFGQGTRLTVV.

The rearrangement uses TRBV18 and TRBJ1-1; D gene uncertain. The germline V gene has CDR1 KGHSH and CDR2 LQKENI. This CDR3 has 14 amino acids. The V end lost 6 bases, the J end lost 3 bases, and 14 bases lay between the germline ends. Written as DNA, the CDR3 is TGTGCCAGCTCTACCAGTCGAAGGGACACTGAAGCTTTCTTT. This sequence encodes CASSTSRRDTEAFF.

This chain links TRBV28 with TRBJ1-4; possible D gene TRBD1, 5 bases. The CDR3 totals 14 residues. Trimming removed 8 bases at V and 7 bases at J, with 17 bases between. In germline, CDR1 is MDHEN, CDR2 SYDVKM. The CDR3 protein is CASRARVQSEKLFF. CDR3 sequence (DNA): TGTGCCAGCCGTGCCAGGGTACAATCTGAAAAACTGTTTTTT.

This rearrangement joins TRBV30 to TRBJ1-1; TRBD1 might be the D (6 bases). V lost 0 bases and J 7 bases, leaving 24 bases between the germline ends. Germline-derived CDR1 and CDR2 are GTSNPN and SVGIG (reference sequence). The CDR3 covers 17 residues. CDR3 residues: CAWSVGGPRGRGFEAFF. The CDR3 DNA is TGTGCCTGGAGTGTAGGGGGGCCCCGAGGTCGTGGATTTGAAGCTTTCTTT.

The genes are TRBV6-4 and TRBJ2-2; possible D gene TRBD1, 5 bases. V shed 4 bases and J shed 4 bases, with 7 bases lying between them. There are 13 residues in the CDR3. Per the germline V gene, CDR1 is MRHNA and CDR2 is SNTAGT. CDR3 coding DNA: TGTGCCAGCAGTGGACAGTCCACCGGGGAGCTGTTTTTT. Translating it yields CASSGQSTGELFF.

The chain carries TRBV12-2 and TRBJ2-7. TRBV12-2 corresponds to a pseudogene. This CDR3 comprises 10 residues. The CDR3 nucleotides are TGTGCAATCCCCCCCCACGAGCAGTACTTC. Residues: CAIPPHEQYF.